The present TCR beta chain was sequenced within a study of T cells in Graves' hyperthyroidism and ophthalmopathy. Overall study: Peripheral blood collection took place at initial diagnosis, before any treatment.

Template material for amplifying TCR beta CDR3 regions consisted of RNA transcripts. A set of HTBI primers served as the primers for a first-round RT-PCR of the TCR CDR3. TCRdb itself ran the multiplex PCR reads through MiXCR, one entry per CDR3 protein. Here the sample spans around 760,000 distinct CDR3 sequences, under 45% being singletons. The ends were cut back, 5 bases at V and 8 bases at J, with 24 bases in the middle. CDR1 is MNHEY, CDR2 SVGAGI, per germline. The CDR3 has 16 residues. A patient was excluded if there was uncontrolled infection, other autoimmune disease, pregnancy or lactation. Each diagnosis was grounded in clinical symptoms, serum thyroxine and TRAb, thyroid ultrasound, and orbital computed tomography. Out of over 7.5 ml of fresh peripheral blood came the PBMCs.

The sequenced sample consisted of blood. This clonotype was obtained from a woman aged 40 to 49 with Graves' hyperthyroidism. This chain links TRBV6-5 with TRBJ1-2; D is possibly TRBD1 (6 bases). As DNA, the CDR3 is TGTGCCAGCAGTGAACAGGGCATCGTTCGAGTGAAGGGCTACACCTTC. Translation gives CASSEQGIVRVKGYTF.